This T cell receptor (beta chain) appears in the sequencing data of a study of cytomegalovirus exposure and HLA in healthy donors. The V and J ends lost 2 bases and 9 bases, in that order; junction bases with no gene match: 7. Germline values: CDR1 SGHDT, CDR2 YYEEEE. CDR3 size: 15 residues. As concerns this clone: Its antigen is currently unknown.

Study results and caveats: CMV serostatus stood as the only immune exposure information on hand. In a later analysis, at a false discovery rate of 0.05, 16,951 TCR beta sequences were associated with HLA alleles. Investigators reported around 150 TCR beta chains as tied to cytomegalovirus. In a later analysis, common viral pathogens appeared linked to several of the most significant clusters.

The study ran its PCR with 60 Vbeta and 13 Jbeta primers. Measured with immunoSEQ multiplex PCR; TCRdb has only the in-frame clones, and not every one. Here the sample spans tens of thousands of clones, roughly 72% being singletons. The sequence derives from a man aged 25 to 40 in good health and CMV-seropositive. Sequences were obtained from PBMCs. The chain carries TRBV5-6 and TRBJ1-5, with 11 bases that match TRBD1. The CDR3 nucleotides read TGTGCCAGCAGCTTCGGGACAGGGGGTATTCGGCCCCAGCATTTT. This codes for CASSFGTGGIRPQHF.